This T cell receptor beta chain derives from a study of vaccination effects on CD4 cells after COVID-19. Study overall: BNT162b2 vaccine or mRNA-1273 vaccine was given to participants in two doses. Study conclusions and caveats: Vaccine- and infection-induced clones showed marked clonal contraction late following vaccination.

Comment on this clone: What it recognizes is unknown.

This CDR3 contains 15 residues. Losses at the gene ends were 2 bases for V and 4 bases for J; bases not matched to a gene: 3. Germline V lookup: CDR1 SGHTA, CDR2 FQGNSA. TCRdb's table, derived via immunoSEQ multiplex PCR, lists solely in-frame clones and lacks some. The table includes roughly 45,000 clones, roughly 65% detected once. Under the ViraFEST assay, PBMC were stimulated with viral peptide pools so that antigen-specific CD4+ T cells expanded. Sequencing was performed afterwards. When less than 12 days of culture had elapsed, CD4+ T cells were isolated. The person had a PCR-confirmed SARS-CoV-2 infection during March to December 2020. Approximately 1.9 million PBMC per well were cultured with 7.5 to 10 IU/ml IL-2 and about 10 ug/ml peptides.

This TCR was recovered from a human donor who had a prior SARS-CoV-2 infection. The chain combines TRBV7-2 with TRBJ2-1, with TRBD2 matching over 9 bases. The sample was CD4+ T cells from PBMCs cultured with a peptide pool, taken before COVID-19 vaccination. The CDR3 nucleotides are TGTGCCAGCAGCTTATCGCTAGCGGGGTACAATGAGCAGTTCTTC. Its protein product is CASSLSLAGYNEQFF.